What follows describes a single T cell receptor beta chain. The data stem from a study of CD8 T cells in Susac syndrome. A quantity of about 0.45 to 1 ug RNA underwent reverse transcription using random hexamers. TCRdb independently ran MiXCR on the immunoSEQ multiplex PCR reads; one entry per CDR3 protein. The sample yields about 120,000 distinct CDR3 sequences, around 95% seen once. V dropped 5 bases and J dropped 5 bases, with 12 bases sitting between them. In germline, CDR1 is DFQATT, CDR2 SNEGSKA (reference sequence). The CDR3 length is 12 residues. V is TRBV20-1 and J is TRBJ2-5, with D possibly matching TRBD2 (6 bases). The clonotype originates from a human donor in good health. The specimen sequenced was CD4+ T cells from PBMCs. The CDR3 loop is CSAWGVSETQYF. The CDR3 DNA reads TGCAGTGCTTGGGGGGTGAGCGAGACCCAGTACTTC.